A single sample is the source of the 26 T cell receptor beta chains below, sequenced in a study of blood T cell repertoires in COVID-19. Clones were sequenced by immunoSEQ multiplex PCR, and TCRdb holds only the in-frame ones, with some missing. This table has 150,000 to 170,000 clones, roughly 71% appearing once. The sequenced material came from peripheral blood. These receptors were collected from an elderly woman with acute or convalescent COVID-19.

CDR3 residues: CASSFLAEPSTDTQYF. CDR3 in DNA: TGCGCCAGCTCGTTCTTAGCGGAGCCCAGCACAGATACGCAGTATTTT. The chain employs TRBV5-1 and TRBJ2-3; TRBD2 might be the D (6 bases). This CDR3 contains 16 residues. V was shortened by 7 bases and J by 0 bases, with 18 bases between the two germline ends. Germline V gene lookup returns CDR1 SGHRS and CDR2 YFSETQ.

This clone was seen only a few times. Sequence at one end of the junction differs from germline and may be a read error. CDR3 sequence reads: CARRFQDSPKGGSYEQYF. CDR3 in DNA: TGTGCCCGCAGATTCCAGGATTCCCCCAAAGGTGGGTCCTACGAGCAGTACTTC. J is TRBJ2-7 and V is TRBV6-4; D is unresolved. This CDR3 contains 18 residues. CDR1 is MRHNA and CDR2 is SNTAGT in the germline V gene.

The chain links TRBV2 to TRBJ1-4; 7 nucleotides line up with TRBD1. From germline, CDR1 is SNHLY and CDR2 FYNNEI. The CDR3 loop spans 17 amino acids. J gave up 4 bases and V 6 bases, and 14 bases lay outside the gene matches. The CDR3: CASSYRPLQGNNEKLFF. As DNA, the CDR3 is TGTGCCAGCAGCTACAGACCCTTACAGGGGAATAATGAAAAACTGTTTTTT.

This clone appeared a few times. This chain joins TRBV29-1 and TRBJ2-1, with D tentatively TRBD2 (7 bases). V dropped 1 base and J dropped 7 bases, with 17 bases sitting between them. The CDR3 runs to 15 residues. Germline assignment: CDR1 SQVTM and CDR2 ANQGSEA. The CDR3 DNA reads TGCAGCGTTGAAGCTAATCGCGGGGGCGGAAATGAGCAGTTCTTC. Its translation: CSVEANRGGGNEQFF.

This clone was seen at least ten times. The chain carries TRBV29-1 and TRBJ1-1; 7 nucleotides align to TRBD1. This CDR3 is 13 amino acids long. V gave up 3 bases and J gave up 0 bases; unmatched junction bases: 1. Germline-derived CDR1 and CDR2 are SQVTM and ANQGSEA. CDR3 coding DNA: TGCAGCGTTGAGGGACAGATGAACACTGAAGCTTTCTTT. Translated: CSVEGQMNTEAFF.

This chain joins TRBV7-9 and TRBJ1-2, with 8 bases matching TRBD1. The CDR3 totals 13 residues. With V trimmed by 5 bases and J by 4 bases, 3 bases remained unmatched. Germline CDR1 reads SEHNR; CDR2 reads FQNEAQ (reference sequence). Here the CDR3 DNA reads TGTGCCAGCAGCCGAGGACAGGGCTATGGCTACACCTTC. Amino acid sequence: CASSRGQGYGYTF. Complete variable domain (other parts from reference TRBV7-9 and TRBJ1-2): DTGVSQNPRHKITKRGQNVTFRCDPISEHNRLYWYRQTLGQGPEFLTYFQNEAQLEKSRLLSDRFSAERPKGSFSTLEIQRTEQGDSAMYLCASSRGQGYGYTFGSGTRLTVV.

The chain employs TRBV7-8 and TRBJ2-1; 11 bases match TRBD2. The CDR3 sequence is 15 residues long. The germline CDR1 and CDR2 sequences are SGHVS and FQNEAQ. After removal of 6 bases from V and 7 bases from J, the junction contained 8 bases not matched to a gene. In DNA form, the CDR3 reads TGTGCCAGCAGAATTAGCGGGGGGGCCGGAAATGAGCAGTTCTTC. It specifies CASRISGGAGNEQFF.

The chain couples TRBV7-3 to TRBJ2-1, with D perhaps matching TRBD2 (6 bases). V lost 5 bases and J lost 5, with 19 bases in between. The CDR3 extends over 16 amino acids. The V gene's germline CDR1 is SGHTA and CDR2 FQGTGA. CDR3 residues: CASSLAPAEGNNEQFF. The DNA for the CDR3 is TGTGCCAGCAGCCTGGCCCCCGCGGAGGGGAACAATGAGCAGTTCTTC.

The sample holds a few counts of this clone. The chain has TRBV5-1 and TRBJ1-1; D remains ambiguous. V was trimmed by 3 bases and J by 2 bases, leaving 2 bases between them. The CDR3 totals 11 residues. Per the germline V gene, CDR1 is SGHRS and CDR2 is YFSETQ. CDR3 region: CASSSNTEAFF. The CDR3 region has the DNA TGCGCCAGCAGCTCTAACACTGAAGCTTTCTTT.

V usage is TRBV29-1 and J usage is TRBJ2-7, with D possibly matching TRBD1 (6 bases). Per the germline V gene, CDR1 is SQVTM and CDR2 is ANQGSEA. Trimming shortened V by 6 bases and J by 4 bases, and 19 bases separated the two germline ends. The CDR3 spans 14 residues. The CDR3 here is CSVSPRGFEYEQYF. In DNA form, the CDR3 reads TGCAGCGTCTCACCTAGGGGGTTCGAGTACGAGCAGTACTTC.

This clone was observed a few times. V is TRBV7-6 and J is TRBJ1-2, with TRBD1 as a possible D gene (5 bases). Trimming cost V 5 bases and J 5 bases, with 24 bases left between them. The CDR3 covers 17 residues. Per the germline V gene, CDR1 is SGHVS and CDR2 is FNYEAQ. In nucleotides, the CDR3 is TGTGCCAGCAGCGACGGACTTACACTCACTGGGGGGTATGGCTACACCTTC. This sequence encodes CASSDGLTLTGGYGYTF.

This clone was counted a single time. V gene TRBV3-1 (or the pseudogene TRBV3-2) combines with J gene TRBJ1-6, with D possibly TRBD1 on 5 matching bases. Trimming shortened V by 3 bases and J by 7 bases, and 13 bases separated the two germline ends. This CDR3 has 15 residues. CDR1 and CDR2 (germline): LGHDT, YNNKEL (reference sequence). The CDR3 sequence: CASSHASQGNSPLHF. Written as DNA, the CDR3 is TGTGCCAGCAGCCACGCGAGCCAGGGAAATTCACCCCTCCACTTT.

The J gene is TRBJ2-7, the V gene TRBV6-6; D gene uncertain. V lost 7 bases and J 2 bases, leaving 9 bases between the germline ends. Germline loops: CDR1 MNHNY, CDR2 SVGAGI (reference sequence). This CDR3 has 12 amino acids. This CDR3 reads CASTGRAYEQYF. CDR3 DNA: TGTGCCAGCACCGGTAGAGCCTACGAGCAGTACTTC.

V gene TRBV3-1 (or the pseudogene TRBV3-2) combines with J gene TRBJ1-6, with no clear D. The CDR3 runs 14 residues. Germline CDR1 reads LGHDT; CDR2 reads YNNKEL (reference sequence). Trimming took off 4 bases at V and 12 bases at J, with 16 bases between the two ends. CDR3 loop: CASSPQASLKPLHF. The CDR3 DNA reads TGTGCCAGCAGCCCCCAGGCGTCTCTAAAACCCCTCCACTTT.

The chain combines TRBV3-1 (or the pseudogene TRBV3-2) with TRBJ2-5; 11 nucleotides align to TRBD2. Germline V gene lookup returns CDR1 LGHDT and CDR2 YNNKEL (reference sequence). After removal of 4 bases from V and 4 bases from J, the junction contained 2 bases not matched to a gene. CDR3 length: 14 amino acids. CDR3 nucleotides: TGTGCCAGCAGCCTCGGACTAGCGGGAGAGACCCAGTACTTC. This sequence encodes CASSLGLAGETQYF.

V is TRBV7-2 and J is TRBJ2-6; D is possibly TRBD1 (6 bases). V lost 4 bases to trimming and J lost 4 bases, with 20 bases between them. From germline, CDR1 is SGHTA and CDR2 FQGNSA. CDR3 length: 18 residues. CDR3 region: CASSSPGTWASGANVLTF. Written as DNA, the CDR3 is TGTGCCAGCAGCTCCCCCGGGACATGGGCTTCCGGGGCCAACGTCCTGACTTTC.

The chain has TRBV7-2 and TRBJ2-2; D uncertain. Trimming left V 5 bases short and J 3 bases short, with 7 bases between. The V gene's germline CDR1 is SGHTA and CDR2 FQGNSA. CDR3 length: 13 residues. This CDR3 is CASSTQYTGELFF. CDR3 sequence (DNA): TGTGCCAGCAGCACACAATACACCGGGGAGCTGTTTTTT.

The V call is TRBV15, the J call TRBJ1-1; 8 nucleotides line up with TRBD1. V gave up 1 base and J gave up 0 bases; unmatched junction bases: 4. Germline CDR1 reads LNHNV; CDR2 reads YYDKDF (reference sequence). The CDR3 is 16 amino acids. The CDR3: CATSRGRQGLNTEAFF. CDR3 in DNA: TGTGCCACCAGCAGAGGAAGACAGGGGTTGAACACTGAAGCTTTCTTT.

In its sample, this clone was seen a few times. The genes are TRBV6-5 and TRBJ1-5; tentative D call: TRBD1 (5 bases). Trimming took off 4 bases at V and 4 bases at J, with 11 bases between the two ends. CDR1 is MNHEY and CDR2 is SVGAGI in the germline V gene. CDR3 size: 14 residues. The CDR3, as DNA: TGTGCCAGCAGTTCTAGACAGCTTAATCAGCCCCAGCATTTT. Its protein product is CASSSRQLNQPQHF.

The chain couples TRBV7-9 to TRBJ2-1, with D possibly matching TRBD2 (6 bases). The CDR3 runs to 14 residues. The V and J ends lost 6 bases and 8 bases respectively, with 17 bases between them. Germline V gene data show CDR1 as SEHNR and CDR2 as FQNEAQ (reference sequence). CDR3 bases: TGTGCCAGCAGTTGGGCTAGCGAGAAGGATGAGCAGTTCTTC. Encoded protein: CASSWASEKDEQFF.

The V gene is TRBV5-1, the J gene TRBJ2-1; D gene unclear. Germline lookup yields CDR1 SGHRS and CDR2 YFSETQ. The CDR3 is made up of 12 amino acids. Trimming pared 0 bases from V and 7 bases from J, leaving 5 bases between. The CDR3 loop is CASSLVRNEQFF. DNA of the CDR3: TGCGCCAGCAGCTTGGTGCGTAATGAGCAGTTCTTC. The whole variable domain, filled in from reference TRBV5-1 and TRBJ2-1, reads KAGVTQTPRYLIKTRGQQVTLSCSPISGHRSVSWYQQTPGQGLQFLFEYFSETQRNKGNFPGRFSGRQFSNSRSEMNVSTLELGDSALYLCASSLVRNEQFFGPGTRLTVL.

The chain joins TRBV10-3 to TRBJ1-5; 8 positions match TRBD1. The CDR3 loop spans 13 amino acids. Germline CDR1 reads ENHRY; CDR2 reads SYGVKD. V gave up 7 bases and J gave up 7 bases; unmatched junction bases: 6. The DNA for the CDR3 is TGTGCCATCACCTCCTCAGGGGGCCAGCCCCAGCATTTT. Encoded protein: CAITSSGGQPQHF.

As regards this clone: An end of the junction differs from the germline gene, which may be a read error. CDR3 coding DNA: TGTGCCAGCAGCGAAGCAGCACAGGAGAACACTGAAGCTTTCTTT. As protein: CASSEAAQENTEAFF. This chain joins TRBV6-1 and TRBJ1-1, with D perhaps matching TRBD1 (5 bases). Germline-derived CDR1 and CDR2 are MNHNS and SASEGT. CDR3 length: 15 amino acids.

The chain has TRBV24-1 and TRBJ2-1, with TRBD1 identical over 9 bases. Trimming at V came to 6 bases and at J to 8 bases, leaving 4 bases not matched to a gene. Germline CDR1 KGHDR, CDR2 SFDVKD. This CDR3 comprises 13 residues. The CDR3 region is CATSKGQGYEQFF. The CDR3 nucleotides read TGTGCCACCAGTAAGGGACAGGGCTATGAGCAGTTCTTC.

DNA of the CDR3: TGTGCCAGCAGCCCCTCGGGACTAGCGGGAGAGACCCAGTACTTC. This codes for CASSPSGLAGETQYF. The chain is built from TRBV11-2 and TRBJ2-5, with TRBD2 matching 12 bases. The J segment lost 4 bases and the V segment lost 5 bases, leaving 5 bases of the junction unmatched. The CDR3 covers 15 residues. The germline gives CDR1 SGHAT, CDR2 FQNNGV. Full variable domain (rest looked up from reference TRBV11-2 and TRBJ2-5): EAGVAQSPRYKIIEKRQSVAFWCNPISGHATLYWYQQILGQGPKLLIQFQNNGVVDDSQLPKDRFSAERLKGVDSTLKIQPAKLEDSAVYLCASSPSGLAGETQYFGPGTRLLVL.

This chain joins TRBV27 and TRBJ2-6; 7 nucleotides match TRBD1. There are 17 residues in the CDR3. Losses at the gene ends were 4 bases for V and 0 bases for J; bases not matched to a gene: 6. Germline V gene lookup returns CDR1 MNHEY and CDR2 SMNVEV (reference sequence). CDR3 nucleotide sequence: TGTGCCAGCAGTTGGGACAGACGGCCCTCTGGGGCCAACGTCCTGACTTTC. Its protein product is CASSWDRRPSGANVLTF.